This record covers a single TCR beta chain. Its matching antigen is unknown. Sequencing was performed with immunoSEQ multiplex PCR; in TCRdb, only in-frame clones are kept and a portion is missing. The sample lists around 130,000 clones; about 86% were seen once. The CDR3 contains 13 residues. V lost 2 bases and J lost 0, with 5 bases in between. Germline V gene sequence: CDR1 SGHTA, CDR2 FQGNSA. This sample is drawn from a study of identifying expanded T cells in peripheral blood. Healthy donors had no documented immune events, such as infections, while sampled. The study, taken as a whole, reports: Differentially abundant clones: 1 to 1.5 between replicates, 16.4 at 2 to 3 weeks, roughly 18 at four. Across healthy donors, higher total template counts meant significantly greater roughly two-week count variance.

V usage is TRBV7-2 and J usage is TRBJ2-7, with unresolved D. The receptor was isolated from a person aged 18 to 70 in good health. The specimen sequenced was blood. The DNA of the CDR3 is TGTGCCAGCAGCTTAATTACCTCCTACGAGCAGTACTTC. Protein: CASSLITSYEQYF.